This entry lists 3 T cell receptor beta chains sequenced from one sample in a study of T cell responses to AZD1222 COVID-19 vaccine. Only in-frame clones appear in the TCRdb table, and some are missing; sequencing was by immunoSEQ multiplex PCR. The table has roughly 36,000 clones, around 90% seen once; the top ten hold roughly 7%. Material: peripheral blood, obtained on day 0 of AZD1222 vaccination. These TCRs come from an adult in good health.

The CDR3 region has the DNA TGTGCCAGCAGCTTTCGACTAGCGGGGGGCCTCACAGATACGCAGTATTTT. The encoded protein is CASSFRLAGGLTDTQYF. J is TRBJ2-3 and V is TRBV11-2, with 13 bases identical to TRBD2. Per germline, CDR1 SGHAT and CDR2 FQNNGV. With V trimmed by 3 bases and J by 2 bases, 5 bases remained unmatched. The CDR3 runs to 17 residues.

The chain joins TRBV11-2 to TRBJ1-1; maybe TRBD1 (5 bases). V lost 5 bases to trimming and J lost 4 bases, with 8 bases between them. This CDR3 is 12 amino acids long. Germline V lookup: CDR1 SGHAT, CDR2 FQNNGV. The CDR3 spells CASSPGGTEAFF. As DNA, the CDR3 is TGTGCCAGCAGCCCCGGGGGCACTGAAGCTTTCTTT.

The gene calls are TRBV5-6 and TRBJ1-5; D is possibly TRBD1 (5 bases). The CDR3 is made up of 16 amino acids. CDR1 is SGHDT, CDR2 YYEEEE, per germline. The germline V and J ends were trimmed by 4 bases and 4 bases, with 18 bases remaining between them. For the CDR3, the DNA is TGTGCCAGCAGCGCATCCCCCCAGGGACGGAATCAGCCCCAGCATTTT. Its protein is CASSASPQGRNQPQHF. Combining the CDR3 with reference TRBV5-6 and TRBJ1-5 gives the whole variable domain DAGVTQSPTHLIKTRGQQVTLRCSPKSGHDTVSWYQQALGQGPQFIFQYYEEEERQRGNFPDRFSGHQFPNYSSELNVNALLLGDSALYLCASSASPQGRNQPQHFGDGTRLSIL.